This note documents a single T cell receptor (beta chain) sequence. Its specificity is not known. This CDR3 has 15 amino acids. J was trimmed by 7 bases and V by 3 bases; bases with no gene match: 12. CDR1 SGDLS and CDR2 YYNGEE come from the germline V gene. Method: immunoSEQ multiplex PCR; TCRdb's copy keeps in-frame clones and lacks some. The table includes some 8,000 clones, 85% to 90% detected once. This sample was taken from a study of T cells after posttransplantation cyclophosphamide. A marrow graft followed busulfan-fludarabine conditioning, with cyclophosphamide on days +3 and +4. General observations from the study: Later blood repertoires were often dominated by clones from the donor CD8+ memory compartment. Blood and skin or GI T cell repertoires showed limited TRB overlap. Recipient CMV seropositivity and CMV reactivation strongly tracked TRB clonality.

This rearrangement joins TRBV9 to TRBJ1-1; 7 nucleotides align to TRBD1. This receptor was identified in a female patient between 50 and 59 years old who received an allogeneic stem cell transplant from a related donor, was CMV-positive, and had no GVHD. T cells may partly derive from the graft donor. Material: CD4+ T cells sorted from blood, obtained approximately 1,300 days after allogeneic stem cell transplant with posttransplant cyclophosphamide. As DNA, the CDR3 is TGTGCCAGCAGCGAAACCAGGGGGAGATTGGATGAAGCTTTCTTT. This encodes CASSETRGRLDEAFF. Based on the CDR3 plus reference TRBV9 and TRBJ1-1, the full variable domain is DSGVTQTPKHLITATGQRVTLRCSPRSGDLSVYWYQQSLDQGLQFLIQYYNGEERAKGNILERFSAQQFPDLHSELNLSSLELGDSALYFCASSETRGRLDEAFFGQGTRLTVV.